This T cell receptor beta chain was identified in a study of blood T cell repertoires in COVID-19. Study-wide context: Sources were T cells, B-cell-depleted T cells, or PBMCs; the material itself was cDNA or gDNA.

The method was immunoSEQ multiplex PCR; TCRdb's version includes in-frame clones alone and lacks a portion of them. The data contain some 99,000 clones, 84% of them singletons. Trimming pared 0 bases from V and 6 bases from J, leaving 15 bases between. Germline lookup yields CDR1 KGHSH and CDR2 LQKENI. The CDR3 is 16 residues long. The sequenced sample was peripheral blood. This TCR came from a woman of 80 years or more with active or convalescent COVID-19. This chain joins TRBV18 and TRBJ2-1; perhaps TRBD2 as D (6 bases). In nucleotides, the CDR3 is TGTGCCAGCTCACCACCTCGGGAGAGACTCTTCAATGAGCAGTTCTTC. Its translation is CASSPPRERLFNEQFF.